This T cell receptor beta chain was obtained from a study of regulatory T cells in long-lasting Graves disease. As to time point: newly diagnosed GD, antithyroid drugs for less than 3 months. PBMC RNA served as the TCR library source. For TCR beta, libraries came from iRepertoire HTBI primers and Arm-PCR of CDR3 regions. One entry per CDR3 protein, called by TCRdb with MiXCR from the multiplex PCR reads. The table records about 620,000 distinct CDR3 sequences, roughly 15% of them present only once. A note on this clonotype: The antigen is undetermined.

Trimming took off 8 bases at V and 7 bases at J, with 15 bases between the two ends. The CDR3 sequence is 12 residues long. Per the germline V gene, CDR1 is GTSNPN and CDR2 is SVGIG (reference sequence). General study findings and limits: Persistent disease samples used TRBV28, TRBJ1-2 and TRBJ2-5 preferentially. Blood alone, not thyroid tissue, was studied.

The same data also went into a second study, on T cells in Graves' hyperthyroidism and ophthalmopathy. According to that study: A set of HTBI primers served as the primers for a first-round RT-PCR of the TCR CDR3.

This sequence joins TRBV30 and TRBJ1-5; TRBD1 is a possible D gene (5 bases). The source was peripheral blood mononuclear cells (PBMCs), collected at new diagnosis, from a patient treated with antithyroid drugs. This TCR was sampled from a woman in her 30s with Graves disease. CDR3 in DNA: TGTGCCCCAACGGGGCGGGAACAGCCCCAGCATTTT. Translating gives CAPTGREQPQHF.